The 20 T cell receptor beta chains below all came from one sample that was sequenced in a study of blood T cell repertoires in COVID-19. Some clones are missing from TCRdb's copy, which holds only in-frame ones; the method was immunoSEQ multiplex PCR. The sample carries over 200,000 clones, 92% recorded once. The sequencing sample was made of peripheral blood. The receptors derive from a man aged 60 to 69 with COVID-19, enrolled during active disease.

This clone came up once. This sequence joins TRBV19 and TRBJ2-7, with D unclear. The CDR3 totals 13 residues. Per germline, CDR1 LNHDA and CDR2 SQIVND (reference sequence). V was shortened by 1 base and J by 0 bases, with 4 bases between the two germline ends. The chain's CDR3 is CASSIGDSYEQYF. The CDR3 bases are TGTGCCAGTAGTATAGGCGACTCCTACGAGCAGTACTTC.

The V call is TRBV4-3, the J call TRBJ1-3; TRBD1 aligns across 7 bases. The CDR3 is made up of 16 amino acids. V was pared by 4 bases and J by 0 bases, with 6 bases of the junction left unmatched. Germline CDR1 reads LGHNA; CDR2 reads YSLEER. The CDR3 loop reads CASSLDRQGSGNTIYF. As DNA, the CDR3 is TGCGCCAGCAGCCTAGATCGACAGGGCTCTGGAAACACCATATATTTT.

This clone has only one observation. The rearrangement links TRBV11-3 to TRBJ1-2, with 12 bases lining up with TRBD1. The CDR3 is 14 amino acids. Germline V gene lookup returns CDR1 SGHNT and CDR2 YENEEA. The ends lost 8 bases at V and 4 bases at J; junction bases unmatched: 5. CDR3 sequence (DNA): TGTGCCAGCGGGACAGGGGGCTCATGCTATGGCTACACCTTC. It is translated as CASGTGGSCYGYTF.

V is TRBV28 and J is TRBJ2-7; the D gene is possibly TRBD2 (6 bases). Trimming took off 7 bases at V and 2 bases at J, with 18 bases between the two ends. Germline V gene lookup returns CDR1 MDHEN and CDR2 SYDVKM. The CDR3 consists of 15 residues. The CDR3 is CASKRQPAGAYEQYF. The CDR3 coding sequence is TGTGCCAGCAAACGACAGCCAGCGGGCGCCTACGAGCAGTACTTC.

The chain employs TRBV27 and TRBJ1-2, with 10 bases matching TRBD1. This CDR3 is 16 amino acids long. CDR1 and CDR2 (germline): MNHEY, SMNVEV (reference sequence). The J segment lost 2 bases and the V segment lost 6 bases, leaving 9 bases of the junction unmatched. This CDR3 is CASRLGQGTTNYGYTF. Written as DNA, the CDR3 is TGTGCCAGCAGGTTGGGACAGGGGACTACCAACTATGGCTACACCTTC.

This clone was recorded only once. The chain uses TRBV7-8 and TRBJ2-4; no firm D call. The CDR3 runs to 14 residues. The germline V gene encodes CDR1 SGHVS and CDR2 FQNEAQ. Trimming removed 1 base at V and 6 bases at J, with 10 bases between. CDR3 bases: TGTGCCAGCAGCTTAGTCGGAGTCGGAAACATTCAGTACTTC. Translated: CASSLVGVGNIQYF.

The chain recombines TRBV9 with TRBJ1-2; D unclear. The CDR3 runs 14 residues. V was clipped by 0 bases and J by 1 base, with 7 bases between them. Germline V gives CDR1 SGDLS, CDR2 YYNGEE. Here the CDR3 reads CASSVAQINYGYTF. The CDR3 DNA reads as TGTGCCAGCAGCGTAGCACAGATTAACTATGGCTACACCTTC.

The rearrangement links TRBV18 to TRBJ1-6; 10 bases fit TRBD1. This CDR3 contains 16 residues. The germline gives CDR1 KGHSH, CDR2 LQKENI. Losses at the gene ends were 3 bases for V and 6 bases for J; bases not matched to a gene: 5. The CDR3 spells CASSPTGTGVNSPLHF. As DNA, the CDR3 is TGTGCCAGCTCACCTACCGGGACAGGGGTTAATTCACCCCTCCACTTT.

As DNA, the CDR3 is TGTGCCAGCAGCCGGGGAGCGGAAGAGACCCAGTACTTC. It codes for CASSRGAEETQYF. The chain employs TRBV13 and TRBJ2-5, with a tentative D call TRBD2 (5 bases). Trimming left V 5 bases short and J 3 bases short, with 10 bases between. Germline V lookup: CDR1 PRHDT, CDR2 FYEKMQ (reference sequence). The CDR3 spans 13 residues.

The V call is TRBV19, the J call TRBJ1-1; TRBD1 matches 8 bases. Germline CDR1 is LNHDA and CDR2 is SQIVND (reference sequence). After removal of 7 bases from V and 0 bases from J, the junction contained 7 bases not matched to a gene. CDR3 length equals 15 residues. CDR3 amino acids: CASTGDRILNTEAFF. CDR3 nucleotide sequence: TGTGCCAGTACCGGGGACAGGATACTGAACACTGAAGCTTTCTTT.

This sequence joins TRBV27 and TRBJ2-7, with D maybe TRBD2 (5 bases). Germline V gene sequence: CDR1 MNHEY, CDR2 SMNVEV (reference sequence). This CDR3 contains 14 residues. V shed 2 bases and J shed 0 bases, with 8 bases lying between them. The CDR3 loop reads CASSLRSVSYEQYF. The CDR3 DNA follows: TGTGCCAGCAGTTTACGTAGCGTCTCCTACGAGCAGTACTTC.

The chain combines TRBV9 with TRBJ1-2; D perhaps matches TRBD1 (6 bases). Germline CDR1 SGDLS, CDR2 YYNGEE. This CDR3 contains 13 residues. Deletions cut 4 bases from V and 8 bases from J, with 15 bases between. CDR3 in DNA: TGTGCCAGCAGCCTGGACAGCCTGGGAGGCTACACCTTC. Encoded protein: CASSLDSLGGYTF. Drawing the rest from reference TRBV9 and TRBJ1-2, the complete variable domain is DSGVTQTPKHLITATGQRVTLRCSPRSGDLSVYWYQQSLDQGLQFLIQYYNGEERAKGNILERFSAQQFPDLHSELNLSSLELGDSALYFCASSLDSLGGYTFGSGTRLTVV.

The chain is built from TRBV15 and TRBJ1-2; possible D gene TRBD1, 6 bases. V shed 0 bases and J shed 4 bases, with 12 bases lying between them. Looked up from germline, CDR1 is LNHNV and CDR2 is YYDKDF (reference sequence). The CDR3 consists of 15 residues. The CDR3 region has the DNA TGTGCCACCAGCAGAGATGCGGGGGCCGGCTATGGCTACACCTTC. This codes for CATSRDAGAGYGYTF.

The gene calls are TRBV11-2 and TRBJ1-1; D gene unclear. Germline lookup yields CDR1 SGHAT and CDR2 FQNNGV. CDR3 length: 13 amino acids. Between the trimmed V and J ends, which lost 5 bases and 2 bases, there was a span of 9 bases. The CDR3 sequence is CASSRYTNTEAFF. CDR3 DNA: TGTGCCAGCAGCCGCTATACTAACACTGAAGCTTTCTTT.

The V call is TRBV27, the J call TRBJ2-1; TRBD2 matches 13 bases. J lost 15 bases, V lost 5 bases, and 7 bases had no gene match. There are 13 residues in the CDR3. CDR1 is MNHEY, CDR2 SMNVEV, per germline (reference sequence). The CDR3 loop is CASSRTSGGLRFF. The CDR3 DNA reads TGTGCCAGCAGTCGGACTAGCGGGGGCCTGAGGTTCTTC.

The V gene is TRBV7-2, the J gene TRBJ1-3, with D possibly TRBD1 on 5 matching bases. There are 15 residues in the CDR3. Trimming took off 8 bases at V and 1 base at J, with 15 bases between the two ends. Germline CDR1 and CDR2: SGHTA and FQGNSA. CDR3 in amino acids: CASGIQASSGNTIYF. In nucleotides, the CDR3 is TGTGCCAGCGGCATACAGGCGTCTTCTGGAAACACCATATATTTT.

The chain has TRBV7-2 and TRBJ2-7; TRBD1 matches at 8 bases. The CDR3 loop spans 15 amino acids. Per germline, CDR1 SGHTA and CDR2 FQGNSA. The V and J ends lost 0 bases and 3 bases, in that order; junction bases with no gene match: 4. In DNA form, the CDR3 reads TGTGCCAGCAGCTTAGCCCCCGGACAGGGCTACGAGCAGTACTTC. It codes for CASSLAPGQGYEQYF.

The chain is built from TRBV6-2 or TRBV6-3 and TRBJ1-1; no clear D. This CDR3 region has 16 residues. Trimming left V 0 bases short and J 0 bases short, with 11 bases between. Germline-derived CDR1 and CDR2 are MNHEY and SVGEGT. The CDR3 reads CASSYSGPGLNTEAFF. The CDR3 coding sequence is TGTGCCAGCAGTTACTCGGGTCCAGGATTGAACACTGAAGCTTTCTTT.

A single count supports this clone. This chain links TRBV12-2 with TRBJ1-2. TRBV12-2 is tagged as a pseudogene. The CDR3 extends over 15 amino acids. This chain's CDR3 is CASRLGGPLSYGYTF. CDR3 in DNA: TGTGCAAGTCGCTTGGGCGGGCCCTTGTCCTATGGCTACACCTTC.

The V gene is TRBV3-1 (or the pseudogene TRBV3-2), the J gene TRBJ2-7; weak D call: TRBD1 (5 bases). This CDR3 has 15 residues. Trimming removed 4 bases at V and 6 bases at J, with 19 bases between. The germline gives CDR1 LGHDT, CDR2 YNNKEL (reference sequence). As DNA, the CDR3 is TGTGCCAGCAGCCTTTCCGGTCCCCCAGGGCCCGAGCAGTACTTC. Translated, it gives CASSLSGPPGPEQYF.